Sequencing of this T cell receptor beta chain was carried out in a study of blood T cell repertoires in COVID-19. Study as a whole: Material from acute and convalescent COVID-19 was sourced from the United States, Italy and Spain. Sources were T cells, B-cell-depleted T cells, or PBMCs; the material itself was cDNA or gDNA.

Trimming removed 7 bases from V and 7 bases from J, with 22 bases in between. Looked up from germline, CDR1 is LNHNV and CDR2 is YYDKDF (reference sequence). The CDR3 covers 16 residues. Original data processing: Scientists estimated how many nucleated cells there were by amplifying reference gene primers. The assay was immunoSEQ multiplex PCR, and TCRdb's table has in-frame clones only and misses some. The V and J calls and clone size are taken from that table; D and trimming were inferred from the DNA. In the table there are around 120,000 clones, 79% of which are singletons. Sequences were obtained from peripheral blood. This TCR derives from a woman of 80 years or more with acute or convalescent COVID-19. This chain uses TRBV15 with TRBJ1-4, with D possibly TRBD1 on 5 matching bases. The CDR3 reads CATNTGSGDSLEKLFF. The CDR3 bases are TGTGCCACCAACACCGGTTCGGGCGACAGCCTTGAAAAACTGTTTTTT.